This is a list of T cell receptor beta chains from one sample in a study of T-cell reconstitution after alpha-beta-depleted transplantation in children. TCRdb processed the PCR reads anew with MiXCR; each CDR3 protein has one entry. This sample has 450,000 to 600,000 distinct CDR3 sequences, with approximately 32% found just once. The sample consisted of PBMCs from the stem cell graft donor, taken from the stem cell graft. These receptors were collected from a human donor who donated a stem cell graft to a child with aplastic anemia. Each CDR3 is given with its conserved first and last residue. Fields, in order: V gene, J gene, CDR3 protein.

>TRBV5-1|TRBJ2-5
CASRPLAEETQYF
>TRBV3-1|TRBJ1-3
CASSRMPRLGSGNTIYF
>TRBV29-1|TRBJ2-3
CSVDGSLYTQYF
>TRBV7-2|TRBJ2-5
CASSLGLAGVRLETQYF
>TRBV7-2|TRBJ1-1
CASSLAHGGLAEAFF
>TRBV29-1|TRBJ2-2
CSVRPGGFTGELFF
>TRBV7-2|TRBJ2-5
CASSSSDSSLETQYF
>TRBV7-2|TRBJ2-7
CASSFATGGSYEQYF
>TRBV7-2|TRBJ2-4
CASSERDRGVAKNIQYF
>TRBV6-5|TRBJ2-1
CASRRSGRALYNEQFF
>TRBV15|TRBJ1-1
CATSGKIGLNTEAFF
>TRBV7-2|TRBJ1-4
CASILGRFNEKLFF
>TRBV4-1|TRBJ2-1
CASSLILAATSSNEQFF
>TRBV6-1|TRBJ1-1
CASSTDRLNTEAFF
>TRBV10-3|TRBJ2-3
CAISEDGPSTDTQYF
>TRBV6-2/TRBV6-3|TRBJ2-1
CASSSSDIYNEQFF
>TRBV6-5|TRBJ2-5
CASSLPRDSEAQETQYF
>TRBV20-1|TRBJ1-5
CSAGGAGGNQPQHF
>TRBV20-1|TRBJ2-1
CSASRRAYNEQFF
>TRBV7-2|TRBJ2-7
CASSWKWGSDEQYF
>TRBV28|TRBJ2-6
CATSRASFGGNVLTF
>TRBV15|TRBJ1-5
CATSSWGTHNQPQHF
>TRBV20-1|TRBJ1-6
CSARDTGRSPLHF
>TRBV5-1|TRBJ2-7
CASSLGRFVSYEQYF
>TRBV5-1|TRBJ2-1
CASSPGRSSYNEQFF
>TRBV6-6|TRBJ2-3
CASSPFAADTQYF
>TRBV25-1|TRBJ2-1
CASSKDRVGPNEQFF
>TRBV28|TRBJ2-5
CASTSPGTGGETQYF
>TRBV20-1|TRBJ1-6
CSARDPSVNSPLHF
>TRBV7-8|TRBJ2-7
CASSLDRALSYEQYF
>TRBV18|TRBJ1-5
CASSPDGGEQPQHF
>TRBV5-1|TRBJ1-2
CASSIRTDGYGYTF
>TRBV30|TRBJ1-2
CAWSGGTLYGYTF
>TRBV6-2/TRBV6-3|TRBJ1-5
CASGTGTSNQPQHF
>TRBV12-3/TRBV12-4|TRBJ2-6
CASRKTGATASGANVLTF
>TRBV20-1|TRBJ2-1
CSAPGLAVNEQFF
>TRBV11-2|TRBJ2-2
CASSLEPGAGELFF
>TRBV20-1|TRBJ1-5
CSARDRRTGNQPQHF
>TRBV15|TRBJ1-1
CATSSGNTEAFF
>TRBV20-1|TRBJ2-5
CSARTSGRFAETQYF
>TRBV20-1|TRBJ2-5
CSARYKGWPGPQETQYF
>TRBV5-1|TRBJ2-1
CASSSDGQGMNEQFF
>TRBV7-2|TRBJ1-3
CASSLVSSSGNTIYF
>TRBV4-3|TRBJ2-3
CASSQDGGGGHTQYF
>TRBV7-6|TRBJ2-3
CASSSQGAGTDTQYF